The text below deals with one TCR beta chain. Its antigen is not known. This entry is derived from a study of post-analysis software for immune sequencing data. About the research overall: Multiple sclerosis in the patients followed relapsing-remitting, secondary progressive and progressive-relapsing courses.

The TCR beta cDNA libraries carried unique molecular identifiers. Via MiXCR, TCRdb re-called the PCR reads, giving one row per CDR3 protein. The profile shows roughly 580,000 distinct CDR3 sequences, roughly two fifths of them singletons. Study-level points and caveats: People with multiple sclerosis had a significantly lower normalized Chao1 diversity than controls did. Five or six TRBV segments, TRBV5-6, TRBV5-1 and TRBV20-1 among them, were found more frequent in patients than controls. F measure showed strong co-clustering of same-batch samples.

The V and J ends lost 5 bases and 0 bases respectively, with 23 bases between them. Germline loops: CDR1 LNHDA, CDR2 SQIVND (reference sequence). This CDR3 comprises 18 residues. The chain employs TRBV19 and TRBJ2-7, with D perhaps matching TRBD1 or TRBD2 (5 bases each). Material: blood. This sequence originates from a girl aged 5 to 17 with multiple sclerosis. CDR3 protein: CASSPPEGRDGSSYEQYF. The CDR3 region has the DNA TGTGCCAGTAGTCCTCCCGAGGGTAGGGACGGAAGCTCCTACGAGCAGTACTTC. Full variable domain (rest looked up from reference TRBV19 and TRBJ2-7): DGGITQSPKYLFRKEGQNVTLSCEQNLNHDAMYWYRQDPGQGLRLIYYSQIVNDFQKGDIAEGYSVSREKKESFPLTVTSAQKNPTAFYLCASSPPEGRDGSSYEQYFGPGTRLTVT.